The present T cell receptor beta chain was sequenced within a study of blood T cell repertoires in COVID-19. Across the whole study: There were acute and convalescent COVID-19 samples, and they came from the United States, Italy and Spain.

Clones were sequenced by immunoSEQ multiplex PCR, and TCRdb holds only the in-frame ones, with some missing. This table holds tens of thousands of clones, roughly 87% found once. The specimen sequenced was peripheral blood. This TCR derives from a woman between 45 and 65 years old with acute or convalescent COVID-19.

The CDR3 loop is CASSVPVGLAFEQYF. In DNA form, the CDR3 reads TGTGCCAGCAGTGTACCGGTTGGTCTAGCTTTCGAGCAGTACTTC. This chain links TRBV6-2 or TRBV6-3 with TRBJ2-7; a weak D match, TRBD2 (5 bases). The ends were cut back, 5 bases at V and 6 bases at J, with 20 bases in the middle. This CDR3 is built from 15 residues. CDR1 MNHEY and CDR2 SVGEGT come from the germline V gene.